The rows below give T cell receptor beta chains drawn from one sample of a study of vaccination effects on CD4 cells after COVID-19. For these receptors, no antigen is known. Method: immunoSEQ multiplex PCR; TCRdb's copy keeps in-frame clones and lacks some. The sample has 78,000 or so clones, 60% to 85% seen once. This sample comprised CD4+ T cells from PBMCs cultured with SARS-CoV-2 spike peptides, obtained before COVID-19 vaccination. The receptors stem from a human donor who received a COVID-19 vaccine. CDR3s include the opening cysteine and the closing phenylalanine or tryptophan. Fields, in order: CDR3 DNA, CDR3 protein, V gene, clone size, J gene, D gene. A D gene is named only where the DNA matches it firmly. Some rows mark clone size as missing; the rest say once, few, many or name a class of expanded clone.

TGCGCCAGCAGCCTACTAAGCGGCGGGGGCGGAACAAATGAGCAGTTCTTC CASSLLSGGGGTNEQFF TRBV5-1 - TRBJ2-1 -
TGTGCCAGTAGAGGACTAGCGGGGGGGTTCGAAGAGACCCAGTACTTC CASRGLAGGFEETQYF TRBV19 - TRBJ2-5 TRBD2
TGTGCCAGCTCCCAACCTACAGGGAATGAGCAGTTCTTC CASSQPTGNEQFF TRBV18 - TRBJ2-1 -
TGTGCCAGCAGCCGGGACAGGAGGGCAAATTCACCCCTCCACTTT CASSRDRRANSPLHF TRBV6-5 - TRBJ1-6 TRBD1
TGCGCCAGCAGCTTCAAGGGGGGAAACACTGAAGCTTTCTTT CASSFKGGNTEAFF TRBV5-1 - TRBJ1-1 -
TGTGCCAGTAGTATAGGTCGGGCTAGCACAGATACGCAGTATTTT CASSIGRASTDTQYF TRBV19 - TRBJ2-3 -
TGTGCCAGTAGTATACTGGAGAACACTGAAGCTTTCTTT CASSILENTEAFF TRBV19 - TRBJ1-1 -
TGTGCCAGCAGTTTATCGCGGGGGCATGGGGCCAACGTCCTGACTTTC CASSLSRGHGANVLTF TRBV27 few TRBJ2-6 -
TGTGCCAGCAGTGGACAGGGGATGACTGAAGCTTTCTTT CASSGQGMTEAFF TRBV12-3/TRBV12-4 - TRBJ1-1 TRBD1
TGCGCCAGCAGCTTGGAAACCGGGGAGCTGTTTTTT CASSLETGELFF TRBV5-1 - TRBJ2-2 -
TGTGCCAGTAGTATTCAACAGGGTAGCAATCAGCCCCAGCATTTT CASSIQQGSNQPQHF TRBV19 once TRBJ1-5 -
TGTGCTAGTGGTTTGTCAAGTTGGGCAGATACGCAGTATTTT CASGLSSWADTQYF TRBV12-5 once TRBJ2-3 -
TGTGCCAGCAGTTTACAGACCGGGGAGCTGTTTTTT CASSLQTGELFF TRBV28 many TRBJ2-2 -
TGTGCCATCCTACAGAGCTCTGGAAACACCATATATTTT CAILQSSGNTIYF TRBV9 - TRBJ1-3 -
TGTGCCAGCAGTGAAGGCACTTTAAACCGAGATACGCAGTATTTT CASSEGTLNRDTQYF TRBV6-4 - TRBJ2-3 -
TGTGCCAGTAGTCAAAGCGCTGGGCGTGGCACAGATACGCAGTATTTT CASSQSAGRGTDTQYF TRBV19 once TRBJ2-3 -
TGTGCCAGCAGCCCTACGGGGCAGGCTGGAAACACCATATATTTT CASSPTGQAGNTIYF TRBV7-3 - TRBJ1-3 -
TGTGCCAGCAGTGAACAAAATAGCAATCAGCCCCAGCATTTT CASSEQNSNQPQHF TRBV2 - TRBJ1-5 -
TGTGCCAGCAGTTCCGAAGACATATCACCTGGCTACACCTTC CASSSEDISPGYTF TRBV6-6 - TRBJ1-2 -
TGTGCCAGCAGTTCCGGGACAGGGGGCGCCGGGGAGCTGTTTTTT CASSSGTGGAGELFF TRBV7-3 few TRBJ2-2 TRBD1
TGTGCCAGCGGGGGACAGGGGGCTTGGAGTGAAAAACTGTTTTTT CASGGQGAWSEKLFF TRBV6-5 - TRBJ1-4 TRBD1
TGTGCCAGCTCACCGTCGGGACGACCGAACACTGAAGCTTTCTTT CASSPSGRPNTEAFF TRBV18 - TRBJ1-1 -
TGTGCCAGTACGGGACTAGCGGGGCGAGTGTCCGGGGAGCTGTTTTTT CASTGLAGRVSGELFF TRBV19 - TRBJ2-2 TRBD2
TGTGCCAGCAGCAGACAGGGGGGAGAAAAACTGTTTTTT CASSRQGGEKLFF TRBV27 - TRBJ1-4 TRBD1
TGTGCCAGTACCACCGGGGCTAGCGGGGAAGAGACCCAGTACTTC CASTTGASGEETQYF TRBV19 - TRBJ2-5 TRBD2
TGTGCCAGCAGTGATTTCGGACTAGCGGGGGAGACCCAGTACTTC CASSDFGLAGETQYF TRBV2 - TRBJ2-5 TRBD2
TGTGCCAGCAGCTTACGCCCCGGGACAGGGTATGGCTACACCTTC CASSLRPGTGYGYTF TRBV11-1 - TRBJ1-2 TRBD1
TGTGCCAGCAGCGGGGACAGGGGGCGCGCGGTCTATGGCTACACCTTC CASSGDRGRAVYGYTF TRBV7-2 - TRBJ1-2 TRBD1
TGTGCCAGCAGCTTACTTACAGCCTATGGCTACACCTTC CASSLLTAYGYTF TRBV7-2 - TRBJ1-2 -
TGTGCCATCACCCAGGGGTTGAACACTGAAGCTTTCTTT CAITQGLNTEAFF TRBV10-3 few TRBJ1-1 -
TGTGCCAGCAGCCCAGTCCCGGGGCGGGGGGAAACTGAAGCTTTCTTT CASSPVPGRGETEAFF TRBV5-4 few TRBJ1-1 -
TGTGCCAGCAGTGCCCCCGTTCGGTTC CASSAPVRF TRBV2 - TRBJ2-4 -
TGTGCCAGCAGTTCCCCCCCCCGGCGCGGTAGCAATCAGCCCCAGCATTTT CASSSPPRRGSNQPQHF TRBV6-2/TRBV6-3 once TRBJ1-5 -
TGCGCCAGCAGCCCGCTAACGGGCCTTAACACTGAAGCTTTCTTT CASSPLTGLNTEAFF TRBV4-1 - TRBJ1-1 -
TGCGCCAGCAGCAGGGGACAGGGTGTCGGGGAGCTGTTTTTT CASSRGQGVGELFF TRBV5-1 - TRBJ2-2 TRBD1
TGTGCCAGCAGCCGGAGGGACCTGAACACTGAAGCTTTCTTT CASSRRDLNTEAFF TRBV6-5 - TRBJ1-1 -
TGTGCCAGCAGCTTTGTATCGCCAGGGTCACCCCTCCACTTT CASSFVSPGSPLHF TRBV5-5 - TRBJ1-6 -
TGTGCCAGCATCAAGGGACGGGCCATGGCTGGGGCCAACGTCCTGACTTTC CASIKGRAMAGANVLTF TRBV28 - TRBJ2-6 -
TGTGCCACCAGTGCCCCCCGGGGAGGTTCGGAGACCCAGTACTTC CATSAPRGGSETQYF TRBV24-1 - TRBJ2-5 -
TGTGCCAGCAGTCACCGGTTTAAGGATGGCTACACCTTC CASSHRFKDGYTF TRBV25-1 once TRBJ1-2 -
TGTGCCAGCAGCTCCAAGGCGATTAATGAAAAACTGTTTTTT CASSSKAINEKLFF TRBV7-9 - TRBJ1-4 -
TGCGCCAGCAGCTCCTTACAGGGGGACAATGAGCAGTTCTTC CASSSLQGDNEQFF TRBV5-1 - TRBJ2-1 TRBD1
TGCGCCAGCAGCTTGGGTGGGGTGCAGAATGAGCAGTTCTTC CASSLGGVQNEQFF TRBV5-1 - TRBJ2-1 -
TGCGCCAGCAGCTTCAGGGTGGGACGGGGCAATGAGCAGTTCTTC CASSFRVGRGNEQFF TRBV5-1 - TRBJ2-1 -
TGCAGCGTTGGCAGGGGGCCCAATCAGCCCCAGCATTTT CSVGRGPNQPQHF TRBV29-1 - TRBJ1-5 TRBD1
TGTGCCAGCAGCCGAGAAATTACCGGGACTAGCTTCAATGAGCAGTTCTTC CASSREITGTSFNEQFF TRBV3-1/TRBV3-2 - TRBJ2-1 TRBD2
TGTGCCAGCACGGACAGCACAGATACGCAGTATTTT CASTDSTDTQYF TRBV28 once TRBJ2-3 -
TGTGCCAGCAGGCTGGGGACAGGGCAAAATTCACCCCTCCACTTT CASRLGTGQNSPLHF TRBV6-4 - TRBJ1-6 TRBD1
TGTGCCAGCAGTGAAATGGGGGGGGACCTAGGCTACACCTTC CASSEMGGDLGYTF TRBV2 - TRBJ1-2 -
TGTGCCAGCAGTTCGCCGACTCGGCGGGGGAGAGATACGCAGTATTTT CASSSPTRRGRDTQYF TRBV6-5 - TRBJ2-3 TRBD2
TGTGCCAGCTCACCCCAGGGTTACACTGAAGCTTTCTTT CASSPQGYTEAFF TRBV18 - TRBJ1-1 -
TGTGCCAGCAGCTTAGGCCCGGACAGGGCGGGGCAGCCCCAGCATTTT CASSLGPDRAGQPQHF TRBV5-8 - TRBJ1-5 TRBD1
TGTGCCACCAGTGATTCCGTTCTCTACAATGAGCAGTTCTTC CATSDSVLYNEQFF TRBV24-1 few TRBJ2-1 -
TGTGCCAGCAGCTTCCAATACTATGGCTACACCTTC CASSFQYYGYTF TRBV7-2 few TRBJ1-2 -
TGTGCCAGCAGCAATCCGGGACAGTTCACGAGGGGCTACACCTTC CASSNPGQFTRGYTF TRBV5-6 - TRBJ1-2 TRBD1
TGCGCCAGCAGTCAAGAAGAGTATGTCTCATCGAACACCGGGGAGCTGTTTTTT CASSQEEYVSSNTGELFF TRBV23-1 - TRBJ2-2 -
TGTGCCACCAGTGACCCGAGCGGGGGAAAAACAGATACGCAGTATTTT CATSDPSGGKTDTQYF TRBV24-1 - TRBJ2-3 TRBD2
TGTGCCAGTAGCAGAGGAAGCTCTGGAAACACCATATATTTT CASSRGSSGNTIYF TRBV19 - TRBJ1-3 -
TGTGCCACCAGTGATTGGAGCGGGGGGGAAGAGACCCAGTACTTC CATSDWSGGEETQYF TRBV24-1 - TRBJ2-5 TRBD2
TGCGCCAGCAGCCCAGGGACAGAGTATTCACCCCTCCACTTT CASSPGTEYSPLHF TRBV5-1 - TRBJ1-6 TRBD1